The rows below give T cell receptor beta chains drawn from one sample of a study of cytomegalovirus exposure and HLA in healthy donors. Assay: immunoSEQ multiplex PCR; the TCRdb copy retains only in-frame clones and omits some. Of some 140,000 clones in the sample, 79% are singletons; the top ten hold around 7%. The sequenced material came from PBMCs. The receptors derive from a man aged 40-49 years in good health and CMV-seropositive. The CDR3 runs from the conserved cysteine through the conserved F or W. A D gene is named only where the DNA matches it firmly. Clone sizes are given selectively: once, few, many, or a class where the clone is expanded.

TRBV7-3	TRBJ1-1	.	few	CASSALLTGLNTEAFF	TGTGCCAGCAGCGCGCTTCTTACAGGGTTGAACACTGAAGCTTTCTTT
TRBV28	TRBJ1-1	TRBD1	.	CASSLGTADTEAFF	TGTGCCAGCAGTTTGGGGACAGCGGACACTGAAGCTTTCTTT
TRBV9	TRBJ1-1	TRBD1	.	CASSVGYRGSNTEAFF	TGTGCCAGCAGCGTAGGCTACAGGGGGAGTAATACTGAAGCTTTCTTT
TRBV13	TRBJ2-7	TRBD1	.	CASSPTGTGSYEQYF	TGTGCCAGCAGCCCCACCGGGACAGGGTCCTACGAGCAGTACTTC
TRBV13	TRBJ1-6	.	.	CASNNGEYNSPLHF	TGTGCCAGCAATAACGGGGAGTATAATTCACCCCTCCACTTT
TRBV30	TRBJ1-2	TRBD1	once	CAWSVGRGRYGYTF	TGTGCCTGGAGTGTAGGCAGGGGGCGATATGGCTACACCTTC
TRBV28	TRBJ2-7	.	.	CASSLRYEQYF	TGTGCCAGCAGCCTTCGCTACGAGCAGTACTTC
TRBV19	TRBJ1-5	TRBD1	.	CASSIEQGQPQHF	TGTGCCAGTAGTATAGAACAGGGGCAGCCCCAGCATTTT
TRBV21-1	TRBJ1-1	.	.	CASSVRQDLTDKNTEAFF	TGTGCCAGCAGCGTTCGACAGGACCTAACCGATAAGAACACTGAAGCTTTCTTT
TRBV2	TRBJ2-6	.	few	CASDSLPPTGANVLTF	TGTGCCAGCGACTCCTTACCGCCGACTGGGGCCAACGTCCTGACTTTC
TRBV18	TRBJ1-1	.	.	CATAGASTEAFF	TGTGCCACCGCAGGGGCAAGCACTGAAGCTTTCTTT
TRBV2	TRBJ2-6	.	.	CASSRFSPLSGANVLTF	TGTGCCAGCAGCAGGTTCTCCCCACTCTCTGGGGCCAACGTCCTGACTTTC
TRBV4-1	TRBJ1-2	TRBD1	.	CASSQEVVQGAMYGYTF	TGCGCCAGCAGCCAAGAAGTCGTACAGGGGGCCATGTATGGCTACACCTTC
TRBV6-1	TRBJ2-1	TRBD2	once	CASSDGLARPYNEQFF	TGTGCCAGCAGTGACGGACTAGCGCGGCCCTACAATGAGCAGTTCTTC
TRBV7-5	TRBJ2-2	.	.	CVRSRIMVSTHTTGELFF	TGTGTCAGAAGCAGAATAATGGTATCCACTCATACCACCGGGGAGCTGTTTTTT
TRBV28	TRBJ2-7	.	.	CASSLGTLEYEQYF	TGTGCCAGCAGTCTAGGGACATTGGAATACGAGCAGTACTTC
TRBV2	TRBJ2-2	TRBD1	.	CASRGTGGGTGELFF	TGTGCCAGCAGAGGGACAGGGGGCGGCACCGGGGAGCTGTTTTTT
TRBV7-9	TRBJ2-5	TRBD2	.	CASSLGLPSGETQYF	TGTGCCAGCAGCTTAGGACTCCCTAGCGGGGAGACCCAGTACTTC
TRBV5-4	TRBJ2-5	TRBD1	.	CASSWRDRAETQYF	TGTGCCAGCAGCTGGCGGGACAGGGCAGAGACCCAGTACTTC
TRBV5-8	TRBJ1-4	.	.	CASTPAAVYEKLFF	TGTGCCAGCACACCCGCGGCTGTCTATGAAAAACTGTTTTTT
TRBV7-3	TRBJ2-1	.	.	CASSLARGNEQFF	TGTGCCAGCAGCTTAGCTAGAGGCAATGAGCAGTTCTTC
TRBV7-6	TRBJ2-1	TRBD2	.	CASSRSSGRGSEQFF	TGTGCCAGCAGTCGATCTAGCGGGAGGGGGAGTGAGCAGTTCTTC
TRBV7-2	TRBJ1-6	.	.	CASSPNAARNNSPLHF	TGTGCCAGCAGCCCTAATGCCGCCAGGAATAATTCACCCCTCCACTTT
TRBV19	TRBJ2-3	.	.	CASSRLPDTQYF	TGTGCCAGTAGTAGACTCCCCGATACGCAGTATTTT
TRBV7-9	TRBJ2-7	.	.	CASSLSGVTYEQYF	TGTGCCAGCAGCCTTAGCGGCGTAACCTACGAGCAGTACTTC
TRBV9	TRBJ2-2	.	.	CASSVEGGVGTGELFF	TGTGCCAGCAGCGTAGAAGGGGGAGTGGGCACCGGGGAGCTGTTTTTT
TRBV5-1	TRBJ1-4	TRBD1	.	CASSPAGTGDEKLFF	TGCGCCAGCAGCCCGGCCGGGACAGGGGATGAAAAACTGTTTTTT
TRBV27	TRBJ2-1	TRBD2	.	CASSSGLGINEQFF	TGTGCCAGCAGTTCGGGACTAGGAATCAATGAGCAGTTCTTC
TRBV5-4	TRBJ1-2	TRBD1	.	CATWDRVGGYTF	TGTGCCACATGGGACAGGGTAGGCGGCTACACCTTC